Below are 27 T cell receptor beta chains sequenced from a single sample in a study of cytomegalovirus exposure and HLA in healthy donors. With 60 Vbeta and 13 Jbeta primers, the PCR was carried out. Method: immunoSEQ multiplex PCR; TCRdb's copy keeps in-frame clones and lacks some. Among about 160,000 clones listed, around 84% were seen once. The sequenced sample consisted of PBMCs. The receptors stem from a man between 18 and 29 years old in good health and CMV-seronegative.

The chain uses TRBV2 and TRBJ2-7, with TRBD1 matching over 9 bases. This CDR3 contains 13 residues. Germline V CDR1 and CDR2: SNHLY, FYNNEI. V was pared by 4 bases and J by 5 bases, with 3 bases of the junction left unmatched. In DNA form, the CDR3 reads TGTGCCAGCAGTGCGGGACAGGGAAACGAGCAGTACTTC. It yields the protein CASSAGQGNEQYF.

This chain uses TRBV7-9 with TRBJ2-1; D possibly corresponds to TRBD2 (5 bases). The V and J ends lost 3 bases and 7 bases respectively, with 19 bases between them. The CDR3 extends over 16 amino acids. From germline, CDR1 is SEHNR and CDR2 FQNEAQ (reference sequence). CDR3 loop: CASSFRRTSRRNEQFF. The DNA of the CDR3 is TGTGCCAGCAGCTTTAGGAGGACCTCCAGGCGGAATGAGCAGTTCTTC. Full variable domain (rest looked up from reference TRBV7-9 and TRBJ2-1): DTGVSQNPRHKITKRGQNVTFRCDPISEHNRLYWYRQTLGQGPEFLTYFQNEAQLEKSRLLSDRFSAERPKGSFSTLEIQRTEQGDSAMYLCASSFRRTSRRNEQFFGPGTRLTVL.

This clone was seen once. This chain links TRBV9 with TRBJ2-3; a weak D match, TRBD2 (5 bases). V was cut by 5 bases and J by 4 bases, with 17 bases left in between. CDR1 is SGDLS and CDR2 is YYNGEE in the germline V gene. The CDR3 length is 15 residues. This chain's CDR3 is CASRPGEGRADTQYF. CDR3 bases: TGTGCCAGCAGGCCCGGAGAGGGAAGGGCAGATACGCAGTATTTT.

This clone was found a few times. This chain connects TRBV5-4 to TRBJ2-7; 10 bases line up with TRBD2. The J segment lost 0 bases and the V segment lost 4 bases, leaving 10 bases of the junction unmatched. The CDR3 extends over 17 amino acids. Germline V CDR1 and CDR2: SGHNT, YYREEE (reference sequence). CDR3 DNA sequence: TGTGCCAGCAGCCCAGGGCTAGCGGGAGCCCACTCCTACGAGCAGTACTTC. Translating gives CASSPGLAGAHSYEQYF.

The gene calls are TRBV4-3 and TRBJ2-1; 9 bases are shared with TRBD1. CDR1 LGHNA and CDR2 YSLEER come from the germline V gene. The CDR3 is 17 amino acids. V lost 3 bases to trimming and J lost 2 bases; unmatched junction nucleotides: 8. The CDR3 is CASSQESTGGAYNEQFF. The DNA of the CDR3 is TGCGCCAGCAGCCAGGAGTCGACAGGGGGTGCCTACAATGAGCAGTTCTTC.

V usage is TRBV4-1 and J usage is TRBJ2-3; D is undetermined. Germline loops: CDR1 MGHRA, CDR2 YSYEKL. The V and J ends lost 1 base and 4 bases respectively, with 9 bases between them. The CDR3 covers 14 residues. The chain's CDR3 is CASSQGLVPDTQYF. CDR3 nucleotide sequence: TGCGCCAGCAGCCAAGGGCTAGTGCCAGATACGCAGTATTTT.

This rearrangement joins TRBV4-1 to TRBJ2-7; D is undetermined. The CDR3 length is 12 residues. Germline V gene sequence: CDR1 MGHRA, CDR2 YSYEKL. The V and J ends lost 0 bases and 3 bases respectively, with 3 bases between them. In nucleotides, the CDR3 is TGCGCCAGCAGCCAAGACCGCTACGAGCAGTACTTC. This gives the protein CASSQDRYEQYF.

J is TRBJ2-1 and V is TRBV9; 9 bases are a match to TRBD2. The CDR3 extends over 16 amino acids. Germline lookup yields CDR1 SGDLS and CDR2 YYNGEE. V lost 3 bases, J lost 2 bases, and 6 bases stayed unmatched. The CDR3 DNA sequence: TGTGCCAGCAGCGCTGACCTAGCGGGAACCTACAATGAGCAGTTCTTC. Amino acids: CASSADLAGTYNEQFF.

The V gene is TRBV2, the J gene TRBJ2-1, with D possibly TRBD1 on 6 matching bases. This CDR3 spans 13 amino acids. Per the germline V gene, CDR1 is SNHLY and CDR2 is FYNNEI. Between the trimmed V and J ends, which lost 10 bases and 5 bases, there was a span of 15 bases. The CDR3 here is CAILTRDNNEQFF. The CDR3 DNA is TGTGCCATTCTGACCCGGGACAACAATGAGCAGTTCTTC.

The chain recombines TRBV6-5 with TRBJ1-4; 7 nucleotides line up with TRBD1. V shed 4 bases and J 3 bases; nucleotides not matched to a gene: 5. CDR3 length: 15 residues. Germline CDR1 MNHEY, CDR2 SVGAGI. CDR3 coding DNA: TGTGCCAGCAGTTCCGCAGACAGGGCTAATGAAAAACTGTTTTTT. Protein product: CASSSADRANEKLFF.

This chain links TRBV9 with TRBJ2-7, with 9 bases matching TRBD1. The CDR3 loop spans 14 amino acids. CDR1 and CDR2 (germline): SGDLS, YYNGEE. J lost 6 bases, V lost 2 bases, and 6 bases had no gene match. This CDR3 is CASSVGQGFSEQYF. DNA of the CDR3: TGTGCCAGCAGCGTCGGACAGGGGTTTTCCGAGCAGTACTTC.

This chain joins TRBV19 and TRBJ2-4, with 7 bases lining up with TRBD2. Looked up from germline, CDR1 is LNHDA and CDR2 is SQIVND (reference sequence). This CDR3 comprises 16 residues. The J segment lost 3 bases and the V segment lost 0 bases, leaving 5 bases of the junction unmatched. The CDR3 DNA reads TGTGCCAGTAGTATAGATCGACCGGGAGGCAAAAACATTCAGTACTTC. Protein product: CASSIDRPGGKNIQYF.

This chain links TRBV2 with TRBJ2-1; 12 bases fit TRBD2. V shed 3 bases, J shed 6 bases, and the junction held 3 bases outside the gene matches. The CDR3 is 15 residues long. CDR1 and CDR2 from the germline V gene are SNHLY and FYNNEI. The CDR3 spells CASSETSGSVNEQFF. CDR3 nucleotides: TGTGCCAGCAGTGAGACTAGCGGGAGCGTCAATGAGCAGTTCTTC.

The V gene is TRBV6-1, the J gene TRBJ2-5, with TRBD2 matching 7 bases. TRBJ2-7 matches the DNA end more closely, so the J call is doubtful. CDR1 is MNHNS, CDR2 SASEGT, per germline. The CDR3 covers 12 residues. CDR3 sequence reads: CATGRRNYEQYF. The CDR3 nucleotides are TGTGCCACCGGGAGGCGAAACTACGAGCAGTACTTC.

This clone has just one count. The chain carries TRBV11-2 and TRBJ2-1; the D gene is possibly TRBD2 (5 bases). The V and J ends lost 5 bases and 3 bases respectively, with 11 bases between them. This CDR3 contains 14 residues. Germline CDR1 reads SGHAT; CDR2 reads FQNNGV. The CDR3 DNA is TGTGCCAGCAGCCCCCGGGGTCGCTACAATGAGCAGTTCTTC. It yields the protein CASSPRGRYNEQFF.

This chain uses TRBV7-9 with TRBJ1-1; TRBD1 might be the D (5 bases). The CDR3 loop spans 14 amino acids. Trimming pared 5 bases from V and 1 base from J, leaving 11 bases between. Germline V gene sequence: CDR1 SEHNR, CDR2 FQNEAQ (reference sequence). CDR3 sequence reads: CASSPGYGNTEAFF. The CDR3 bases are TGTGCCAGCAGCCCAGGGTATGGGAACACTGAAGCTTTCTTT.

The V gene is TRBV5-8, the J gene TRBJ2-7; D may be TRBD2 (5 bases). In germline, CDR1 is SGHTS, CDR2 YDEGEE. V was clipped by 0 bases and J by 3 bases, with 13 bases between them. The CDR3 spans 15 residues. CDR3 sequence: CASSLEAVAHYEQYF. CDR3 nucleotides: TGTGCCAGCAGCTTGGAAGCGGTAGCCCACTACGAGCAGTACTTC.

V gene TRBV11-2 combines with J gene TRBJ1-6; TRBD1 is a possible D gene (5 bases). From germline, CDR1 is SGHAT and CDR2 FQNNGV. The CDR3 spans 13 residues. Trimming took off 5 bases at V and 9 bases at J, with 11 bases between the two ends. The CDR3: CASSPWGGSPLHF. The CDR3 DNA follows: TGTGCCAGCAGCCCATGGGGGGGTTCACCCCTCCACTTT. The variable domain in full, with the rest retrieved from reference TRBV11-2 and TRBJ1-6, is EAGVAQSPRYKIIEKRQSVAFWCNPISGHATLYWYQQILGQGPKLLIQFQNNGVVDDSQLPKDRFSAERLKGVDSTLKIQPAKLEDSAVYLCASSPWGGSPLHFGNGTRLTVT.

The rearrangement joins TRBV2 to TRBJ2-1; TRBD2 aligns across 7 bases. With V trimmed by 6 bases and J by 1 base, 6 bases remained unmatched. The CDR3 has 15 residues. The germline CDR1 and CDR2 sequences are SNHLY and FYNNEI. The CDR3 sequence: CASRQASGSYNEQFF. DNA of the CDR3: TGTGCCAGCAGGCAAGCTAGCGGTTCCTACAATGAGCAGTTCTTC.

This clone was seen only once. The V and J genes are TRBV2 and TRBJ2-3; 13 bases fit TRBD2. The CDR3 totals 17 residues. CDR1 is SNHLY, CDR2 FYNNEI, per germline. V shed 5 bases, J shed 8 bases, and the junction held 13 bases outside the gene matches. CDR3 amino acids: CASSTGLAGATSGTQYF. The CDR3 nucleotides are TGTGCCAGCAGTACTGGACTAGCGGGAGCCACATCGGGTACGCAGTATTTT.

This chain uses TRBV7-2 with TRBJ2-6, with 9 bases identical to TRBD1. This CDR3 has 18 amino acids. Trimming removed 1 base from V and 2 bases from J; junction bases left unmatched: 6. Germline CDR1 and CDR2: SGHTA and FQGNSA. The CDR3 DNA sequence: TGTGCCAGCAGCTTAGACGGACAGGGGTACGCTGGGGCCAACGTCCTGACTTTC. It codes for CASSLDGQGYAGANVLTF.

The chain joins TRBV19 to TRBJ1-6, with D possibly TRBD1 on 6 matching bases. There are 12 residues in the CDR3. Trimming removed 5 bases at V and 7 bases at J, with 6 bases between. Germline CDR1 and CDR2: LNHDA and SQIVND (reference sequence). As DNA, the CDR3 is TGTGCCAGTAGTCAGGGGAATTCACCCCTCCACTTT. The encoded protein is CASSQGNSPLHF.

The chain uses TRBV5-1 and TRBJ2-2, with a possible D match to TRBD2 (5 bases). The CDR3 loop spans 13 amino acids. CDR1 SGHRS and CDR2 YFSETQ come from the germline V gene. The germline V and J ends were trimmed by 2 bases and 8 bases, with 10 bases remaining between them. The CDR3 DNA is TGCGCCAGCAGCTTACGGGAATCGGGGGAGCTGTTTTTT. This gives the protein CASSLRESGELFF.

This clone was detected once. The chain uses TRBV28 and TRBJ2-7; D might be TRBD2 (6 bases). Trimming removed 6 bases from V and 1 base from J, with 13 bases in between. Per germline, CDR1 MDHEN and CDR2 SYDVKM. CDR3 length: 14 residues. DNA of the CDR3: TGTGCCAGCAGGGCGGGGACCGGATCCTACGAGCAGTACTTC. This sequence encodes CASRAGTGSYEQYF.

The chain couples TRBV12-5 to TRBJ2-7; tentative D call: TRBD2 (5 bases). The V and J ends lost 7 bases and 5 bases respectively, with 18 bases between them. This CDR3 comprises 14 residues. Germline V gives CDR1 LGHNT, CDR2 FRNRAP. The DNA of the CDR3 is TGTGCTAGTGTTTCCGACACGGGGATAGACGAGCAGTACTTC. It translates to CASVSDTGIDEQYF.

The CDR3 spells CASSQGLHEQYF. CDR3 nucleotides: TGTGCCAGTAGCCAGGGCCTCCACGAGCAGTACTTC. The V call is TRBV19, the J call TRBJ2-7; D may be TRBD1 (5 bases). This CDR3 is built from 12 residues. CDR1 and CDR2 from the germline V gene are LNHDA and SQIVND (reference sequence). Between the trimmed V and J ends, which lost 6 bases and 5 bases, there was a span of 11 bases.

The rearrangement links TRBV2 to TRBJ2-3; D gene ambiguous. The V gene lost 1 base and the J gene lost 8 bases, with 10 bases spanning the gap. Germline V gene lookup returns CDR1 SNHLY and CDR2 FYNNEI. The CDR3 has 13 residues. Here the CDR3 reads CASSEGWRSTQYF. CDR3 bases: TGTGCCAGCAGTGAAGGGTGGCGGAGTACGCAGTATTTT.